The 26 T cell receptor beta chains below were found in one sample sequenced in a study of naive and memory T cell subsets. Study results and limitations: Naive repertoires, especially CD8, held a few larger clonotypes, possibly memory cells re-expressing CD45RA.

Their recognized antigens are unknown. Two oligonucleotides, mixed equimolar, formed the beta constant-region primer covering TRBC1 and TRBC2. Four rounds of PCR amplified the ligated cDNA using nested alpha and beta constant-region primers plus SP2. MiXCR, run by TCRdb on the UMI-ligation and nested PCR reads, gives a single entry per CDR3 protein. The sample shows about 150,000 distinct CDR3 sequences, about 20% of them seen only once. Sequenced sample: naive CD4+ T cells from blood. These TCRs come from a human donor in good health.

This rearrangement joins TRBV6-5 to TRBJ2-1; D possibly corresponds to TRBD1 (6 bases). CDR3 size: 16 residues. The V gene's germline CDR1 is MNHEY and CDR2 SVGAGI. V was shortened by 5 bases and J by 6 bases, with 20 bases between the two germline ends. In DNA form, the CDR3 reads TGTGCCAGCAGTCATACCGGGACAAATTATGTCAATGAGCAGTTCTTC. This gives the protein CASSHTGTNYVNEQFF.

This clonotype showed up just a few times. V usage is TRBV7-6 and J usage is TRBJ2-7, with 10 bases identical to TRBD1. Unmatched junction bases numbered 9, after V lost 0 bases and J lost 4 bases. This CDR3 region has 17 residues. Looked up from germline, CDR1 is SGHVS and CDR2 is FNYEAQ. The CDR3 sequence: CASSLAGGQGTSYEQYF. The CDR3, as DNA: TGTGCCAGCAGCTTAGCCGGGGGACAGGGGACCTCATACGAGCAGTACTTC.

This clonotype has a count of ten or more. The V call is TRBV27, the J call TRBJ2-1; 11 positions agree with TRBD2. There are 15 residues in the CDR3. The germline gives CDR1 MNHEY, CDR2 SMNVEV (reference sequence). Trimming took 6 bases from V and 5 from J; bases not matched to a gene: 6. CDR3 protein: CASSRGLAVNNEQFF. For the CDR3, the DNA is TGTGCCAGCAGCCGGGGACTAGCGGTTAACAATGAGCAGTTCTTC.

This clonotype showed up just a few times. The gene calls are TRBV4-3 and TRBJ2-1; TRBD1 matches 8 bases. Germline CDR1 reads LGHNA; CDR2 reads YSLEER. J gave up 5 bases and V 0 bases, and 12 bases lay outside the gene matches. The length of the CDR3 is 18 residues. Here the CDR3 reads CASSQDYRTGFWDNEQFF. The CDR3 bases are TGCGCCAGCAGCCAAGATTATAGGACAGGGTTTTGGGACAATGAGCAGTTCTTC.

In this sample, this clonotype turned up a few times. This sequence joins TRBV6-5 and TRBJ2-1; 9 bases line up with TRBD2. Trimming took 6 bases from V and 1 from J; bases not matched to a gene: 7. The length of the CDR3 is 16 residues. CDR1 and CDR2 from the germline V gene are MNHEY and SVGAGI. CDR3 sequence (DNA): TGTGCCAGCAGATTGCTTGCGGGAGGGTCCTACAATGAGCAGTTCTTC. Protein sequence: CASRLLAGGSYNEQFF.

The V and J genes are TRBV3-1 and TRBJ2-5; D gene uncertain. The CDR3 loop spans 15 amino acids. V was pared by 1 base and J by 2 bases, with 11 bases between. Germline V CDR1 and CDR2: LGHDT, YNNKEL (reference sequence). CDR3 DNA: TGTGCCAGCAGCCAAGGGTACACAGTACAAGAGACCCAGTACTTC. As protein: CASSQGYTVQETQYF.

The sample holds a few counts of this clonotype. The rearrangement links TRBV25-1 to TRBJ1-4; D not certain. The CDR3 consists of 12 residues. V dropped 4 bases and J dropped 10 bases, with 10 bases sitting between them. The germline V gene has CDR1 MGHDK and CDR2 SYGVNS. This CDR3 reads CASSGTLGKLFF. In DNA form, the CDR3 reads TGTGCCAGCAGTGGCACACTGGGAAAACTGTTTTTT.

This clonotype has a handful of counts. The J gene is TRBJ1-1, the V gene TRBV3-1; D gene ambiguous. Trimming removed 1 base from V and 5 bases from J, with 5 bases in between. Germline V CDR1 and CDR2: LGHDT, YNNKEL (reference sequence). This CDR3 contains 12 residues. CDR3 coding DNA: TGTGCCAGCAGCCAAGGGGAAACTGAAGCTTTCTTT. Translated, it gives CASSQGETEAFF.

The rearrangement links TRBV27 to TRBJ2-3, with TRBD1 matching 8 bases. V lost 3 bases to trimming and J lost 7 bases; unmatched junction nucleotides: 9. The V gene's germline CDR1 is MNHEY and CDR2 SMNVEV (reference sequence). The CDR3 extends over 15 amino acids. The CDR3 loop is CASSFGQGMGNTQYF. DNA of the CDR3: TGTGCCAGCAGTTTCGGACAGGGCATGGGAAATACGCAGTATTTT.

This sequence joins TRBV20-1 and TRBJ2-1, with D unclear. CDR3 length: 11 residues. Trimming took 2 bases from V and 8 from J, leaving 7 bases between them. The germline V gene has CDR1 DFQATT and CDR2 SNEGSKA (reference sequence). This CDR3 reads CSARRLDEQFF. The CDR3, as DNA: TGCAGTGCTAGAAGGCTGGATGAGCAGTTCTTC.

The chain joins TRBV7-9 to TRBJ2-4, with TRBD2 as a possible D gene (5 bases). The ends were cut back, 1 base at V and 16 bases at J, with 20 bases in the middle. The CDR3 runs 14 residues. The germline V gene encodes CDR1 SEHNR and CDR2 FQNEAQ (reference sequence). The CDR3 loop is CASSLEIGGAELYF. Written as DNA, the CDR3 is TGTGCCAGCAGCTTAGAAATCGGCGGAGCGGAACTCTACTTC.

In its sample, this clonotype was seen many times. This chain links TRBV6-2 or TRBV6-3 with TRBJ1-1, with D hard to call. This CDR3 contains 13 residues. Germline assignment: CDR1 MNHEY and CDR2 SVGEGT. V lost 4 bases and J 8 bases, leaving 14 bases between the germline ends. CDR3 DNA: TGTGCCAGCAGTTCCGTTCTCCTGGGGGAAGCTTTCTTT. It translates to CASSSVLLGEAFF.

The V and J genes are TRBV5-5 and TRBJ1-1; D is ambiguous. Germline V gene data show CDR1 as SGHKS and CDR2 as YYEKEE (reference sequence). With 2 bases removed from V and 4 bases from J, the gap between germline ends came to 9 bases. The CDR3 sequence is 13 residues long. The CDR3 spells CASSLIQVTEAFF. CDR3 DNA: TGTGCCAGCAGCTTAATCCAGGTCACTGAAGCTTTCTTT.

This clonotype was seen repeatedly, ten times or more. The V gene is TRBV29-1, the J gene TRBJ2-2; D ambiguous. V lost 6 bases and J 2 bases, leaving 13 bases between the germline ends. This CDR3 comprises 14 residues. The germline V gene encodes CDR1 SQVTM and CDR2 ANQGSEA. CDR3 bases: TGCAGCGTGATGAGGACCCTCAACACCGGGGAGCTGTTTTTT. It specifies CSVMRTLNTGELFF.

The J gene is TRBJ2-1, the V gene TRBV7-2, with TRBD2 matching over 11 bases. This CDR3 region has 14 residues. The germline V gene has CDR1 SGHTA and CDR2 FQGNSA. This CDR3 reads CASNLAGGSGEQFF. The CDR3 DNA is TGTGCGTCAAATCTAGCGGGAGGTAGCGGTGAGCAGTTCTTC.

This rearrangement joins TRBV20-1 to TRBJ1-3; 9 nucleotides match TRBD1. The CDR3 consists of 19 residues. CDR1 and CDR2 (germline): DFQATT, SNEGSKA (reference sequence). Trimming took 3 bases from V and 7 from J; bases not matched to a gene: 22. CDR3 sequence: CSASPRRTGVIPVGNTIYF. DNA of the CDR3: TGCAGTGCTAGCCCGCGGCGGACAGGGGTGATCCCGGTCGGGAACACCATATATTTT.

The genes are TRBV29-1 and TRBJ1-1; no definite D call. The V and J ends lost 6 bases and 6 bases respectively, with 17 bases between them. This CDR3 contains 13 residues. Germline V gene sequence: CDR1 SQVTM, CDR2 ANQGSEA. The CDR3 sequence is CSVHNPVIAEAFF. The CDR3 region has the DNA TGCAGCGTACACAACCCTGTAATCGCTGAAGCTTTCTTT.

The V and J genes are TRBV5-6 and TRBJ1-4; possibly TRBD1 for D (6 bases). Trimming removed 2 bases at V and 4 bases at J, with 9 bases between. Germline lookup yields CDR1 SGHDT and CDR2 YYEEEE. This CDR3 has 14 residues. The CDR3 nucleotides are TGTGCCAGCAGCTTACAGGGCGTTAATGAAAAACTGTTTTTT. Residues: CASSLQGVNEKLFF.

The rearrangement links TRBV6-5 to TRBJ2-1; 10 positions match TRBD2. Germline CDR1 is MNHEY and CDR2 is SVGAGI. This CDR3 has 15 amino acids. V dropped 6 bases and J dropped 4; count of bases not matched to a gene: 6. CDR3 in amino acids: CASRSSGSRYNEQFF. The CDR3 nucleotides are TGTGCCAGCAGATCTAGCGGGAGTAGGTACAATGAGCAGTTCTTC.

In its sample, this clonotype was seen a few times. The DNA of the CDR3 is TGTGCCAGCAGTTCCCAAGGACAGAGATATGGCTACACCTTC. Amino acids: CASSSQGQRYGYTF. This chain joins TRBV28 and TRBJ1-2; D might be TRBD1 (6 bases). The germline V and J ends were trimmed by 4 bases and 5 bases, with 14 bases remaining between them. Germline CDR1 reads MDHEN; CDR2 reads SYDVKM. The CDR3 runs to 14 residues.

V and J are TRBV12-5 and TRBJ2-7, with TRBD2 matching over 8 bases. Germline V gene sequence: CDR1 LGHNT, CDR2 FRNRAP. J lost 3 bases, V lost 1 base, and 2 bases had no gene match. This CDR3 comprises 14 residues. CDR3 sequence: CASGLAGGRYEQYF. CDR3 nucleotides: TGTGCTAGTGGTTTGGCGGGAGGGCGCTACGAGCAGTACTTC. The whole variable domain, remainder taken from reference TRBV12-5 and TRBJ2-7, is DARVTQTPRHKVTEMGQEVTMRCQPILGHNTVFWYRQTMMQGLELLAYFRNRAPLDDSGMPKDRFSAEMPDATLATLKIQPSEPRDSAVYFCASGLAGGRYEQYFGPGTRLTVT.

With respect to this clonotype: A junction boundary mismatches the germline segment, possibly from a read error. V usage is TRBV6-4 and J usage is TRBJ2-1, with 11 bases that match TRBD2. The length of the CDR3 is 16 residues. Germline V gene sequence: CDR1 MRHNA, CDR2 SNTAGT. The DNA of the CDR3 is TGTGCCAGCAGTTATCGACTAGCGGGGTCCTACAATGATCAGTTCTTC. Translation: CASSYRLAGSYNDQFF.

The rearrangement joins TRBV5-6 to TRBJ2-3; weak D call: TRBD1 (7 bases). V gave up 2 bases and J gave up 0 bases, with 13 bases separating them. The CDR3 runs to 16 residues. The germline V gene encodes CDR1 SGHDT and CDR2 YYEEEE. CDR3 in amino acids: CASSFAGGFSTDTQYF. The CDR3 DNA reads TGTGCCAGCAGCTTCGCAGGGGGGTTTAGCACAGATACGCAGTATTTT.

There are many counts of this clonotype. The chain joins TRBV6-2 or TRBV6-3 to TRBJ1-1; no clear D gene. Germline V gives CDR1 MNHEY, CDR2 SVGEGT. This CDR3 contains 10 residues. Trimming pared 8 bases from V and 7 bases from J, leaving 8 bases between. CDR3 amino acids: CASGRNEAFF. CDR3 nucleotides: TGTGCCAGCGGGCGGAATGAAGCTTTCTTT.

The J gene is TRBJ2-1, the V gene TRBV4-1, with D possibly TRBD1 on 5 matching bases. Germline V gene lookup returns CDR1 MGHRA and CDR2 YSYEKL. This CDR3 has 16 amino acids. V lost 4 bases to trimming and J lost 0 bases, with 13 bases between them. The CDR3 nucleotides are TGCGCCAGCAGCCGGCCCCAGGGAAGCTCCTACAATGAGCAGTTCTTC. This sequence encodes CASSRPQGSSYNEQFF.

CDR3 amino acids: CSVGRNSYEQYF. The CDR3 nucleotides are TGCAGCGTAGGCAGGAACTCCTACGAGCAGTACTTC. The chain has TRBV29-1 and TRBJ2-7, with D unresolved. The germline CDR1 and CDR2 sequences are SQVTM and ANQGSEA. V lost 6 bases to trimming and J lost 0 bases, with 9 bases between them. The CDR3 is 12 residues long.